This T cell receptor beta chain is from a study of CD8+CD57+ T cells in acquired aplastic anemia. Study in general: Sorted CD4+ and CD8+ cells yielded around 3.3 ug of DNA on average.

Patients chosen for sequencing had shown CD8+CD57+ cell expansion by flow cytometry. Genomic DNA was employed as the template in profiling TCR beta VDJ and CDR3. TCRdb re-called the reads with MiXCR, one entry per CDR3 protein. Of roughly 80,000 distinct CDR3 sequences listed, around 70% are singletons. The CDR3 runs 15 residues. The V gene lost 6 bases and the J gene lost 0 bases, with 14 bases spanning the gap. CDR1 MGHRA and CDR2 YSYEKL come from the germline V gene. This clonotype has just a few counts. The V and J genes are TRBV4-1 and TRBJ1-1, with D hard to call. Sequenced input: sorted CD4+, CD8+, or CD8+CD57+ T cells (not recorded which) from PBMCs. The TCR originated in a human donor with aplastic anemia. CDR3 protein: CASRTVGQMNTEAFF. CDR3 in DNA: TGCGCCAGCAGGACTGTAGGGCAAATGAACACTGAAGCTTTCTTT.